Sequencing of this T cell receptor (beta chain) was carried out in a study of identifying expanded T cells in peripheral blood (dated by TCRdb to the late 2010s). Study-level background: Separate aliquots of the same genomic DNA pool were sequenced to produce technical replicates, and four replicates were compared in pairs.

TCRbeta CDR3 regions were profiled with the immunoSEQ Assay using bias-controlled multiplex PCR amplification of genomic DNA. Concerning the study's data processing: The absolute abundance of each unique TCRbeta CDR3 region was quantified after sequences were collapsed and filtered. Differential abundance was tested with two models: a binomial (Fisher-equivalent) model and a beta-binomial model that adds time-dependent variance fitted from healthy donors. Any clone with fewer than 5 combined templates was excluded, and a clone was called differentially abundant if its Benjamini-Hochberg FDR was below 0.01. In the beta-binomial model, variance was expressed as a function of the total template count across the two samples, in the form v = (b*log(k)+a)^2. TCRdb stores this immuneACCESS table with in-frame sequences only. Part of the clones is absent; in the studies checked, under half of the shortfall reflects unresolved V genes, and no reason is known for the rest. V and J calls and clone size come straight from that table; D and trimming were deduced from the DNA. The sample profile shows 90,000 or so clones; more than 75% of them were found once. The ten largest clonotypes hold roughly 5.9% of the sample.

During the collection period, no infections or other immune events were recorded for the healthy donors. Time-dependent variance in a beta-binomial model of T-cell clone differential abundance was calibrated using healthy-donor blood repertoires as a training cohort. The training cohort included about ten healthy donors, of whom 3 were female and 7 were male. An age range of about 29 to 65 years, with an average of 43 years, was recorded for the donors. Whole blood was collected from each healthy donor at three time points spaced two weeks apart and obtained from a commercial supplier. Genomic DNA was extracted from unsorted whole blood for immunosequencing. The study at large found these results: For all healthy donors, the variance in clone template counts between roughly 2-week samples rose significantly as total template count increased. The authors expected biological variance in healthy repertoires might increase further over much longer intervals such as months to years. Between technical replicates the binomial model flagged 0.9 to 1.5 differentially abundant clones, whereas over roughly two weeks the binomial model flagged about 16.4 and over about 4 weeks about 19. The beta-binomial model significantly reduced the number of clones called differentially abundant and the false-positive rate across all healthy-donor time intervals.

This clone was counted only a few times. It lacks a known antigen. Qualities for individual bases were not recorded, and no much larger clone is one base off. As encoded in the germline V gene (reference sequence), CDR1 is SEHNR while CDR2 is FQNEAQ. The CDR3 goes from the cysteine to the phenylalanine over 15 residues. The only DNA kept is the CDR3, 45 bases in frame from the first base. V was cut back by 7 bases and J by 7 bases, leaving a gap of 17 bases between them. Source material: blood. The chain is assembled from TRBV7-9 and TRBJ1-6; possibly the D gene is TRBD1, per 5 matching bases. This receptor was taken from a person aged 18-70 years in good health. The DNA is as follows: TGTGCCAGCATGTCAGGGAGCAACCAGAATTCACCCCTCCACTTT. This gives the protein CASMSGSNQNSPLHF.